One sample yielded the 23 T cell receptor beta chains listed below, sequenced in a study of blood T cell repertoires in COVID-19. Data came from immunoSEQ multiplex PCR; TCRdb stores just in-frame clones and leaves some out. The sample records under 75,000 clones, 85% to 90% being singletons. The specimen was peripheral blood. All receptors come from a man aged 60 to 75 with active COVID-19.

This chain uses TRBV7-2 with TRBJ1-2; 9 nucleotides agree with TRBD1. V gave up 5 bases and J gave up 4 bases; unmatched junction bases: 8. CDR1 and CDR2 from the germline V gene are SGHTA and FQGNSA. This CDR3 has 15 residues. This CDR3 reads CASSGNRGRIYGYTF. The CDR3 DNA is TGTGCCAGCAGCGGGAACAGGGGGCGCATCTATGGCTACACCTTC.

The chain recombines TRBV28 with TRBJ1-2, with no clear D. The germline V gene has CDR1 MDHEN and CDR2 SYDVKM. V lost 3 bases to trimming and J lost 8 bases, with 16 bases between them. The CDR3 is 14 residues long. The CDR3 sequence: CASSFKSRSVGYTF. CDR3 in DNA: TGTGCCAGCAGTTTTAAATCGAGGTCTGTCGGCTACACCTTC.

The rearrangement joins TRBV25-1 to TRBJ1-1; no firm D call. The length of the CDR3 is 12 residues. Germline values: CDR1 MGHDK, CDR2 SYGVNS. Trimming removed 8 bases from V and 1 base from J, with 8 bases in between. In nucleotides, the CDR3 is TGTGCCAGCTCGAGTAAGAACACTGAAGCTTTCTTT. It is translated as CASSSKNTEAFF.

V usage is TRBV30 and J usage is TRBJ2-3, with 11 positions matching TRBD2. The V segment lost 3 bases and the J segment 1 base; nucleotides outside the gene matches: 0. Germline V CDR1 and CDR2: GTSNPN, SVGIG (reference sequence). This CDR3 contains 14 residues. For the CDR3, the DNA is TGTGCCTGGAGACTAGCGGGGGGCACAGATACGCAGTATTTT. It codes for CAWRLAGGTDTQYF. Supplemented by reference TRBV30 and TRBJ2-3, the full variable domain reads SQTIHQWPATLVQPVGSPLSLECTVEGTSNPNLYWYRQAAGRGLQLLFYSVGIGQISSEVPQNLSASRPQDRQFILSSKKLLLSDSGFYLCAWRLAGGTDTQYFGPGTRLTVL.

The chain joins TRBV5-4 to TRBJ2-2; a weak D match, TRBD2 (6 bases). CDR1 is SGHNT and CDR2 is YYREEE in the germline V gene (reference sequence). Trimming removed 0 bases from V and 1 base from J, with 10 bases in between. The CDR3 is 16 residues long. The CDR3 DNA reads as TGTGCCAGCAGCTTGGGAAGGGGAGGGAACACCGGGGAGCTGTTTTTT. It translates to CASSLGRGGNTGELFF.

This clone showed up just once. J is TRBJ2-1 and V is TRBV7-2; 12 bases align to TRBD2. Trimming cost V 8 bases and J 8 bases; bases outside gene matches: 10. In germline, CDR1 is SGHTA, CDR2 FQGNSA. The CDR3 has 15 residues. CDR3 nucleotides: TGTGCCAGCGGGTGGCTAGCGGGAGGGTGGGATGAGCAGTTCTTC. Its protein product is CASGWLAGGWDEQFF. The full variable domain, its missing parts supplied by reference TRBV7-2 and TRBJ2-1, is GAGVSQSPSNKVTEKGKDVELRCDPISGHTALYWYRQSLGQGLEFLIYFQGNSAPDKSGLPSDRFSAERTGGSVSTLTIQRTQQEDSAVYLCASGWLAGGWDEQFFGPGTRLTVL.

J is TRBJ2-1 and V is TRBV7-3; TRBD2 aligns across 11 bases. Germline CDR1 is SGHTA and CDR2 is FQGTGA. J lost 9 bases, V lost 9 bases, and 16 bases had no gene match. The CDR3 runs 16 residues. This CDR3 reads CASSAVLLAGGIEQFF. The CDR3 DNA reads as TGTGCCAGTTCCGCAGTGTTGCTAGCGGGAGGAATTGAGCAGTTCTTC.

This chain uses TRBV5-5 with TRBJ2-7; 7 nucleotides match TRBD1. V lost 2 bases to trimming and J lost 3 bases; unmatched junction nucleotides: 8. The CDR3 is 15 amino acids. Per the germline V gene, CDR1 is SGHKS and CDR2 is YYEKEE (reference sequence). The CDR3 nucleotides are TGTGCCAGCAGCTTTAGTGACAGGGCCCTCTACGAGCAGTACTTC. The encoded protein is CASSFSDRALYEQYF.

This clone was recorded only once. The chain is built from TRBV11-2 and TRBJ2-7, with TRBD2 matching 9 bases. V dropped 5 bases and J dropped 7; count of bases not matched to a gene: 15. The CDR3 covers 16 residues. Germline V gene sequence: CDR1 SGHAT, CDR2 FQNNGV. CDR3 in amino acids: CASSPAGGLGGSEQYF. CDR3 nucleotide sequence: TGTGCCAGCAGCCCGGCGGGGGGGTTAGGCGGGAGTGAGCAGTACTTC.

V gene TRBV5-4 combines with J gene TRBJ2-7; 7 nucleotides line up with TRBD1. This CDR3 spans 18 amino acids. Trimming removed 4 bases from V and 0 bases from J; junction bases left unmatched: 16. Germline V lookup: CDR1 SGHNT, CDR2 YYREEE (reference sequence). The CDR3, as DNA: TGTGCCAGCAGCGCTCGAGACAGGGACCCTTCACACTCCTACGAGCAGTACTTC. Its translation is CASSARDRDPSHSYEQYF.

V and J are TRBV6-6 and TRBJ1-5; TRBD1 aligns across 7 bases. Germline lookup yields CDR1 MNHNY and CDR2 SVGAGI (reference sequence). Trimming took 7 bases from V and 5 from J; bases not matched to a gene: 5. This CDR3 comprises 13 residues. This CDR3 is CASNRGGDQPQHF. CDR3 bases: TGTGCCAGCAACAGGGGAGGTGATCAGCCCCAGCATTTT.

The V call is TRBV3-1 (or the pseudogene TRBV3-2), the J call TRBJ2-7; 8 bases agree with TRBD1. The germline V gene encodes CDR1 LGHDT and CDR2 YNNKEL (reference sequence). V lost 4 bases and J lost 3; bases outside the gene matches: 8. The CDR3 is 15 residues long. CDR3 protein: CASSLGVDRVYEQYF. DNA of the CDR3: TGTGCCAGCAGCCTAGGGGTGGACAGGGTCTACGAGCAGTACTTC.

The V gene is TRBV29-1, the J gene TRBJ1-3, with D possibly TRBD1 on 5 matching bases. The germline V and J ends were trimmed by 1 base and 9 bases, with 10 bases remaining between them. CDR1 SQVTM and CDR2 ANQGSEA come from the germline V gene. The CDR3 totals 12 residues. In DNA, the CDR3 is TGCAGCGTTGAAGGGACAACAAGCACCATATATTTT. Translation: CSVEGTTSTIYF.

The V call is TRBV5-1, the J call TRBJ2-1; 14 nucleotides line up with TRBD2. Germline V gene sequence: CDR1 SGHRS, CDR2 YFSETQ. CDR3 length equals 15 residues. Trimming at V came to 0 bases and at J to 16 bases, leaving 9 bases not matched to a gene. The CDR3 loop is CASSLDRLAGGPIFF. CDR3 bases: TGCGCCAGCAGCTTGGATAGACTAGCGGGGGGGCCGATATTCTTC.

V and J are TRBV3-1 (or the pseudogene TRBV3-2) and TRBJ2-7; maybe TRBD2 (6 bases). The germline V gene encodes CDR1 LGHDT and CDR2 YNNKEL (reference sequence). There are 17 residues in the CDR3. With 3 bases removed from V and 1 base from J, the gap between germline ends came to 19 bases. Written as DNA, the CDR3 is TGTGCCAGCAGCCAGGGGATACTAGCATTCTCTTCCTACGAGCAGTACTTC. Translation gives CASSQGILAFSSYEQYF.

In this sample, this clone turned up once. The V gene is TRBV9, the J gene TRBJ2-2, with D possibly being TRBD2 (5 bases). The V gene lost 3 bases and the J gene lost 0 bases, with 9 bases spanning the gap. The CDR3 extends over 15 amino acids. The germline gives CDR1 SGDLS, CDR2 YYNGEE. The CDR3 sequence: CASSGSAANTGELFF. The CDR3 region has the DNA TGTGCCAGCAGCGGTAGCGCAGCGAACACCGGGGAGCTGTTTTTT. Supplemented by reference TRBV9 and TRBJ2-2, the full variable domain reads DSGVTQTPKHLITATGQRVTLRCSPRSGDLSVYWYQQSLDQGLQFLIQYYNGEERAKGNILERFSAQQFPDLHSELNLSSLELGDSALYFCASSGSAANTGELFFGEGSRLTVL.

The chain uses TRBV5-6 and TRBJ1-6; the D gene is possibly TRBD1 (6 bases). CDR1 and CDR2 from the germline V gene are SGHDT and YYEEEE. Between the trimmed V and J ends, which lost 3 bases and 4 bases, there was a span of 11 bases. CDR3 length equals 15 residues. The CDR3 here is CASSSGTLYNSPLHF. In nucleotides, the CDR3 is TGTGCCAGCAGCTCTGGGACACTTTATAATTCACCCCTCCACTTT. Based on the CDR3 plus reference TRBV5-6 and TRBJ1-6, the full variable domain is DAGVTQSPTHLIKTRGQQVTLRCSPKSGHDTVSWYQQALGQGPQFIFQYYEEEERQRGNFPDRFSGHQFPNYSSELNVNALLLGDSALYLCASSSGTLYNSPLHFGNGTRLTVT.

The chain recombines TRBV28 with TRBJ2-5, with 14 bases matching TRBD2. Germline CDR1 MDHEN, CDR2 SYDVKM. The CDR3 runs to 16 residues. V shed 6 bases, J shed 4 bases, and the junction held 7 bases outside the gene matches. CDR3 residues: CASSRGLAGGLETQYF. Here the CDR3 DNA reads TGTGCCAGCAGCCGAGGACTAGCGGGAGGATTAGAGACCCAGTACTTC.

The V call is TRBV20-1, the J call TRBJ2-5, with D perhaps TRBD2 (5 bases). The CDR3 spans 13 residues. Germline V CDR1 and CDR2: DFQATT, SNEGSKA (reference sequence). Trimming took 3 bases from V and 5 from J, leaving 13 bases between them. The CDR3: CSASSGSGETQYF. The DNA for the CDR3 is TGCAGTGCTAGTAGTGGGTCGGGGGAGACCCAGTACTTC.

V and J are TRBV25-1 and TRBJ1-2, with a tentative D call TRBD1 (6 bases). V lost 2 bases and J lost 5, with 6 bases in between. The CDR3 runs to 12 residues. CDR1 and CDR2 (germline): MGHDK, SYGVNS. In DNA, the CDR3 is TGTGCCAGCAGTGAACAGGGGTATGGCTACACCTTC. Amino acid sequence: CASSEQGYGYTF.

The rearrangement uses TRBV28 and TRBJ1-3; no firm D call. The germline V gene encodes CDR1 MDHEN and CDR2 SYDVKM. V was pared by 4 bases and J by 2 bases, with 6 bases between. The CDR3 totals 13 residues. In DNA form, the CDR3 reads TGTGCCAGCAGTTCCGGGGCTGGAAACACCATATATTTT. Translated: CASSSGAGNTIYF. Full variable domain (rest looked up from reference TRBV28 and TRBJ1-3): DVKVTQSSRYLVKRTGEKVFLECVQDMDHENMFWYRQDPGLGLRLIYFSYDVKMKEKGDIPEGYSVSREKKERFSLILESASTNQTSMYLCASSSGAGNTIYFGEGSWLTVV.

This chain links TRBV7-3 with TRBJ2-2, with 10 bases matching TRBD2. The CDR3 spans 15 residues. V lost 5 bases and J lost 4; bases outside the gene matches: 4. Germline CDR1 and CDR2: SGHTA and FQGTGA. CDR3 in amino acids: CASSQAGGSTGELFF. In nucleotides, the CDR3 is TGTGCCAGCAGCCAAGCGGGGGGGTCCACCGGGGAGCTGTTTTTT.

The genes are TRBV5-4 and TRBJ2-3; the match to TRBD1 covers 9 bases. V lost 6 bases to trimming and J lost 2 bases; unmatched junction nucleotides: 4. The CDR3 totals 14 residues. CDR1 and CDR2 (germline): SGHNT, YYREEE (reference sequence). This chain's CDR3 is CASTRDRATDTQYF. CDR3 coding DNA: TGTGCCAGCACCCGGGACAGGGCCACAGATACGCAGTATTTT.